Below, 5 T cell receptor beta chains from the same sample are listed, as sequenced in a study of blood T cell repertoires in COVID-19. The assay was immunoSEQ multiplex PCR, and TCRdb's table has in-frame clones only and misses some. The profile covers about 110,000 clones, with under 90% appearing a single time and around 15% taken by the ten largest. The material sequenced was peripheral blood. Every receptor here comes from a woman aged 55-69 years with acute or convalescent COVID-19.

The rearrangement links TRBV7-9 to TRBJ2-2; 10 nucleotides line up with TRBD1. Trimming cost V 8 bases and J 1 base; bases outside gene matches: 7. Germline V lookup: CDR1 SEHNR, CDR2 FQNEAQ (reference sequence). CDR3 length equals 16 residues. The CDR3 spells CASPLRTGGNTGELFF. The CDR3 region has the DNA TGTGCCAGCCCCCTCAGGACAGGGGGGAACACCGGGGAGCTGTTTTTT.

A few counts support this clone. This chain uses TRBV5-3 with TRBJ2-2, with a tentative D call TRBD1 (5 bases). TRBV5-3 is an ORF, with its function uncertain. The CDR3 consists of 16 residues. Trimming shortened V by 0 bases and J by 1 base, and 10 bases separated the two germline ends. CDR3 DNA: TGTGCCAGAAGCTTGGCTAGGGGCCAGAACACCGGGGAGCTGTTTTTT. The encoded protein is CARSLARGQNTGELFF.

The chain joins TRBV5-1 to TRBJ2-4, with 11 bases that match TRBD2. Germline-derived CDR1 and CDR2 are SGHRS and YFSETQ. V lost 4 bases to trimming and J lost 6 bases; unmatched junction nucleotides: 3. This CDR3 has 14 residues. The CDR3 is CASSAGLAANIQYF. The CDR3 coding sequence is TGCGCCAGCAGCGCGGGACTAGCGGCAAACATTCAGTACTTC.

The rearrangement links TRBV11-2 to TRBJ1-3; D perhaps matches TRBD1 (5 bases). Germline V gives CDR1 SGHAT, CDR2 FQNNGV. The CDR3 length is 16 residues. Trimming shortened V by 1 base and J by 0 bases, and 10 bases separated the two germline ends. Here the CDR3 DNA reads TGTGCCAGCAGCTTAGTTCAGGGCTACTCTGGAAACACCATATATTTT. Translation gives CASSLVQGYSGNTIYF.

The rearrangement joins TRBV3-1 (or the pseudogene TRBV3-2) to TRBJ2-5; D gene uncertain. The CDR3 covers 12 residues. Germline CDR1 and CDR2: LGHDT and YNNKEL (reference sequence). Between the trimmed V and J ends, which lost 2 bases and 4 bases, there was a span of 5 bases. CDR3 in amino acids: CASSQTGETQYF. The CDR3 region has the DNA TGTGCCAGCAGCCAAACGGGAGAGACCCAGTACTTC.